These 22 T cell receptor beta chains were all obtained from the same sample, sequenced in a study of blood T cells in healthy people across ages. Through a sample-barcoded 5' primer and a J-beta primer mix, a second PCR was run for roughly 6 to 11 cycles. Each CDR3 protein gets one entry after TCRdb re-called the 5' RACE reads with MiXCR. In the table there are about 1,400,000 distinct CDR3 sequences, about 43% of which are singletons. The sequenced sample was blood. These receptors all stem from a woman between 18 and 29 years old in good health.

In DNA, the CDR3 is TGCAGTGCTCAAGCGGGTTTTCTTGGGGCACGCAATCAGCCCCAGCATTTT. It codes for CSAQAGFLGARNQPQHF. The gene calls are TRBV20-1 and TRBJ1-5, with D maybe TRBD1 (5 bases). Germline assignment: CDR1 DFQATT and CDR2 SNEGSKA (reference sequence). Trimming removed 5 bases at V and 2 bases at J, with 22 bases between. This CDR3 contains 17 residues.

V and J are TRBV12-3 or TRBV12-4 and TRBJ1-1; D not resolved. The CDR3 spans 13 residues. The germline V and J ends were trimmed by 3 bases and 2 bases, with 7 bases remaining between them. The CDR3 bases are TGTGCCAGCAGTTTCGGCGATAACACTGAAGCTTTCTTT. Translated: CASSFGDNTEAFF.

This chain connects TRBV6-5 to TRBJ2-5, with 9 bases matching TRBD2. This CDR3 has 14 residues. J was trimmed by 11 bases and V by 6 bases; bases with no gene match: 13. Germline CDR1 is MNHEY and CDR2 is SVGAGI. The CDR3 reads CASRRVAGVSEQYF. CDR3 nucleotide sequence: TGTGCCAGCAGGAGGGTAGCGGGAGTAAGTGAGCAGTACTTC.

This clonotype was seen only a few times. CDR3 residues: CASSPGTGREAFF. As DNA, the CDR3 is TGTGCCAGCAGTCCCGGGACAGGGCGTGAAGCTTTCTTT. This chain uses TRBV6-5 with TRBJ1-1, with 9 nucleotides matching TRBD1. From germline, CDR1 is MNHEY and CDR2 SVGAGI. This CDR3 contains 13 residues. V gave up 5 bases and J gave up 7 bases; unmatched junction bases: 5.

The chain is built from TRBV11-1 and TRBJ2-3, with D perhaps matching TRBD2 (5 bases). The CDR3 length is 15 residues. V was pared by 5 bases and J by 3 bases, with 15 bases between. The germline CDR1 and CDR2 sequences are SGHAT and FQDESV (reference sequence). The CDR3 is CASSPVARTTDTQYF. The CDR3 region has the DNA TGTGCCAGCAGCCCGGTGGCCCGGACTACAGATACGCAGTATTTT.

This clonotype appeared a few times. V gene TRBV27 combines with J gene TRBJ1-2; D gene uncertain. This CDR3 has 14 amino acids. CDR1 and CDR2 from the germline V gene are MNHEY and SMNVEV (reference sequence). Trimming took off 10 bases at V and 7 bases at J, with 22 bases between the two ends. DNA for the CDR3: TGTGCCACGCCAGGTGGGCAGGCATCCGCTGGCTACACCTTC. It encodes CATPGGQASAGYTF.

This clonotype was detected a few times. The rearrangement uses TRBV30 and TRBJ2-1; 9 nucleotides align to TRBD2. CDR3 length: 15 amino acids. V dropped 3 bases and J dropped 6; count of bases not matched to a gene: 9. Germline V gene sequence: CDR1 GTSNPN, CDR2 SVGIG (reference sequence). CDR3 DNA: TGTGCCTGGAGCTGGAAACTAGCGGGCCGCAATGAGCAGTTCTTC. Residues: CAWSWKLAGRNEQFF.

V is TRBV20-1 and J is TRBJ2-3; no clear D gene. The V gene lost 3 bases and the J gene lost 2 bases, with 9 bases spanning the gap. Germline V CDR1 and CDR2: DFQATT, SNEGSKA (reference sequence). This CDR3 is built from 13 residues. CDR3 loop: CSASTGPTDTQYF. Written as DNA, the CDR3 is TGCAGTGCTAGTACTGGACCCACAGATACGCAGTATTTT.

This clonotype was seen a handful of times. CDR3 amino acids: CASSGGERNQYNEQFF. Here the CDR3 DNA reads TGTGCCAGCAGCGGTGGAGAGCGGAACCAGTACAATGAGCAGTTCTTC. The chain has TRBV9 and TRBJ2-1; D is perhaps TRBD2 (5 bases). The CDR3 has 16 residues. Trimming left V 3 bases short and J 4 bases short, with 17 bases between. CDR1 SGDLS and CDR2 YYNGEE come from the germline V gene.

For the CDR3, the DNA is TGTGCCAGCTCACCACCGAGGGGACGAAACATTCAGTACTTC. Translation gives CASSPPRGRNIQYF. This rearrangement joins TRBV18 to TRBJ2-4; the D call may be TRBD1 or TRBD2 (5 bases each). The CDR3 loop spans 14 amino acids. Germline CDR1 reads KGHSH; CDR2 reads LQKENI. V lost 0 bases and J 6 bases, leaving 9 bases between the germline ends.

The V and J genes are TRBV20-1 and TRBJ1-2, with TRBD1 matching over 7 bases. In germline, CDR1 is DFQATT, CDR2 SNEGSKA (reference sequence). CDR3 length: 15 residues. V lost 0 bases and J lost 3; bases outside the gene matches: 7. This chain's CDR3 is CSARETGTVYYGYTF. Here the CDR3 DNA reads TGCAGTGCTAGAGAAACCGGGACAGTATACTATGGCTACACCTTC.

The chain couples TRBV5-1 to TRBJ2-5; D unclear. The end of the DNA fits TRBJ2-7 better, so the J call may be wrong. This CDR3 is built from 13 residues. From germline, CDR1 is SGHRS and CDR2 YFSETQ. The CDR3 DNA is TGCGCCAGCAGCTTTAGGGCCCCCTCCGAGCAGTACTTC. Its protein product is CASSFRAPSEQYF.

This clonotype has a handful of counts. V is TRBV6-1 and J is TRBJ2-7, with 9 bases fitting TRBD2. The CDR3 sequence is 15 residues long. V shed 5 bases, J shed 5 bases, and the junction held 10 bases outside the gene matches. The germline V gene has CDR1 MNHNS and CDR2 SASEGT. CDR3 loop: CASSPSTSGRDEQYF. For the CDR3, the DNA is TGTGCCAGCAGTCCGTCTACTAGCGGGCGAGACGAGCAGTACTTC.

DNA of the CDR3: TGTGCCAGCAGCCAATGGTTAGGTTCAGCTAACTATGGCTACACCTTC. Translating it yields CASSQWLGSANYGYTF. The chain combines TRBV3-1 with TRBJ1-2; D call uncertain. Germline CDR1 and CDR2: LGHDT and YNNKEL (reference sequence). The CDR3 is 16 residues long. With 2 bases removed from V and 0 bases from J, the gap between germline ends came to 13 bases.

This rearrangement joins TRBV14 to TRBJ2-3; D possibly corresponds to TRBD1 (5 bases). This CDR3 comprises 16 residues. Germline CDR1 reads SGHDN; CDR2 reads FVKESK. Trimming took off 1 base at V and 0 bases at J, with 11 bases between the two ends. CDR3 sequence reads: CASSQVGVQSTDTQYF. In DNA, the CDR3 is TGTGCCAGCAGCCAAGTAGGGGTACAGAGCACAGATACGCAGTATTTT.

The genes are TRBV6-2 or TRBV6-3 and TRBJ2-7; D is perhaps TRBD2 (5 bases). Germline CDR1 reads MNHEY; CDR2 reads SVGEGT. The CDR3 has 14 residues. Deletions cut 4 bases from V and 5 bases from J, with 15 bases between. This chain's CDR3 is CASSCGSGSDEQYF. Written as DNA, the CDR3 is TGTGCCAGCAGTTGCGGGTCGGGTTCCGACGAGCAGTACTTC.

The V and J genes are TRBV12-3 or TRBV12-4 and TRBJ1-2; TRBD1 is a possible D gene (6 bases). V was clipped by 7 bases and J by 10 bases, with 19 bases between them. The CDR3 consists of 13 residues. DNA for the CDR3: TGTGCCAGCACGACATACCCGGGGGCATCCTACACCTTC. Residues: CASTTYPGASYTF.

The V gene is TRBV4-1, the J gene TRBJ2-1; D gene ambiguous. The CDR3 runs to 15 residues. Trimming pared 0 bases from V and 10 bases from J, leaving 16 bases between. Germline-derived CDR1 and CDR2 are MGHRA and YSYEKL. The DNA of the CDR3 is TGCGCCAGCAGCCAAGATCCAGTGCGTATTTACGAGCAGTTCTTC. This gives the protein CASSQDPVRIYEQFF.

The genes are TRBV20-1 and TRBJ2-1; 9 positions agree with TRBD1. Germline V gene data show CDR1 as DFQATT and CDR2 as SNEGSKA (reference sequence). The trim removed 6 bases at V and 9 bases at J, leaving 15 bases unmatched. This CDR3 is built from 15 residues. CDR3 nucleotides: TGCAGTGCCGAACCTCCGGGACAGGGTATCAGTGAGCAGTTCTTC. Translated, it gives CSAEPPGQGISEQFF.

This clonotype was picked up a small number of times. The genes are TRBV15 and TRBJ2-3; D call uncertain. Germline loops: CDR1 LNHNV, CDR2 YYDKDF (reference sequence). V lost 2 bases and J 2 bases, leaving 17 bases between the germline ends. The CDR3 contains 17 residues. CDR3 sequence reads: CATSRILTRSPTDTQYF. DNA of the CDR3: TGTGCCACCAGCAGAATTCTGACTCGCTCCCCCACAGATACGCAGTATTTT.

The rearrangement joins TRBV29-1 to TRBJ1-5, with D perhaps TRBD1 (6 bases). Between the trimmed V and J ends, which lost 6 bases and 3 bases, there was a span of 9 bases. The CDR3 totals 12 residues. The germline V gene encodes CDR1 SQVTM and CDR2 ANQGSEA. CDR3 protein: CSVGANNQPQHF. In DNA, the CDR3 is TGCAGCGTGGGGGCCAACAATCAGCCCCAGCATTTT.

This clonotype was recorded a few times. CDR3 region: CASSAGTEFNYEQYF. The CDR3 DNA follows: TGTGCCAGCAGCGCCGGGACAGAATTTAACTACGAGCAGTACTTC. The chain uses TRBV6-1 and TRBJ2-7; 7 bases fit TRBD1. The CDR3 spans 15 residues. The trim removed 6 bases at V and 3 bases at J, leaving 11 bases unmatched. Germline V gene data show CDR1 as MNHNS and CDR2 as SASEGT.